The following is a T cell receptor (beta chain) sequence with its context. Its matching antigen is unknown. The record originates from a study of regulatory T cells in long-lasting Graves disease. General study points: The study found TRBV28, TRBJ1-2 and TRBJ2-5 favored in persistent disease.

Germline loops: CDR1 SGHNT, CDR2 YENEEA. The CDR3 spans 14 residues. The V end was cut by 5 bases, the J end by 0 bases, with 10 bases between. Noted time point: newly diagnosed GD, antithyroid drugs for less than 3 months. There was RNA extracted from PBMCs, and the TCR library was made from it. CDR3 regions were amplified by Arm-PCR using iRepertoire HTBI primers to build TCR beta libraries. One entry per CDR3 protein results from TCRdb running MiXCR on the multiplex PCR reads. The repertoire has 400,000 to 650,000 distinct CDR3 sequences, 15% to 20% of them found once; the top ten carry 20% to 25%. This sample also appeared in a second study, on T cells in Graves' hyperthyroidism and ophthalmopathy.

The V and J genes are TRBV11-3 and TRBJ1-1; D is uncertain. The sequencing used peripheral blood mononuclear cells (PBMCs), collected at new diagnosis, from a patient treated with antithyroid drugs. This TCR derives from a woman aged 35 to 59 with Graves disease. CDR3 sequence reads: CASSPLFLNTEAFF. CDR3 in DNA: TGTGCCAGCAGCCCCCTGTTCCTGAACACTGAAGCTTTCTTT.